These 14 T cell receptor beta chains were all obtained from the same sample, sequenced in a study of Ad26.COV2.S vaccination and SARS-CoV-2 variants. Libraries were prepared by immunoSEQ multiplex PCR; TCRdb keeps only in-frame clonotypes and omits some of them. This table has about 320,000 clones, just over 85% appearing once. Treatment indicated: some 20 received Ad26.COV2.S at low or high dose, single or two shots; several received placebo; per-sample allocation not given. Collection of samples fell on day 63 after the first vaccine or placebo injection. The source was peripheral blood, collected in a trial of Ad26.COV2.S vaccine versus placebo. These receptors originate from a person aged 18-65 years who received the Ad26.COV2.S COVID-19 vaccine or a placebo.

The V call is TRBV7-6, the J call TRBJ1-4, with D maybe TRBD1 (5 bases). The CDR3 contains 14 residues. CDR1 is SGHVS and CDR2 is FNYEAQ in the germline V gene. The V and J ends lost 3 bases and 5 bases respectively, with 10 bases between them. CDR3 residues: CASSLLGRNEKLFF. As DNA, the CDR3 is TGTGCCAGCAGCTTGTTGGGACGCAATGAAAAACTGTTTTTT.

This chain joins TRBV15 and TRBJ1-1, with a weak D call TRBD1 (5 bases). Germline CDR1 LNHNV, CDR2 YYDKDF (reference sequence). The CDR3 sequence is 15 residues long. The ends were cut back, 0 bases at V and 1 base at J, with 9 bases in the middle. The DNA of the CDR3 is TGTGCCACCAGCAGAGAATTTACAGGGAACACTGAAGCTTTCTTT. This codes for CATSREFTGNTEAFF.

V usage is TRBV5-5 and J usage is TRBJ2-5, with no clear D. Germline values: CDR1 SGHKS, CDR2 YYEKEE (reference sequence). V dropped 4 bases and J dropped 5 bases, with 12 bases sitting between them. This CDR3 region has 13 residues. CDR3 sequence (DNA): TGTGCCAGCAGCGCGCAGCTTGGGGAGACCCAGTACTTC. This codes for CASSAQLGETQYF.

The chain combines TRBV29-1 with TRBJ2-7, with D possibly TRBD1 on 6 matching bases. CDR1 is SQVTM, CDR2 ANQGSEA, per germline. This CDR3 spans 13 amino acids. Trimming removed 6 bases from V and 0 bases from J, with 12 bases in between. The CDR3 loop is CSVAGVGSYEQYF. The CDR3 DNA follows: TGCAGCGTGGCAGGGGTGGGCTCCTACGAGCAGTACTTC.

CDR3 region: CASSAEGALVRQYF. The CDR3 nucleotides are TGTGCCAGCAGCGCAGAGGGGGCACTTGTACGGCAGTACTTC. V is TRBV7-8 and J is TRBJ2-7, with TRBD1 matching over 7 bases. The CDR3 extends over 14 amino acids. Germline CDR1 reads SGHVS; CDR2 reads FQNEAQ. With 5 bases clipped from V and 9 bases from J, the junction kept 13 bases outside the gene matches.

The CDR3 here is CASSIDWGNYGYTF. In DNA, the CDR3 is TGTGCCAGTAGTATAGATTGGGGTAACTATGGCTACACCTTC. The chain couples TRBV19 to TRBJ1-2; D remains unclear. Trimming removed 0 bases from V and 1 base from J, with 6 bases in between. Germline-derived CDR1 and CDR2 are LNHDA and SQIVND (reference sequence). This CDR3 region has 14 residues.

The chain uses TRBV7-2 and TRBJ2-5; TRBD1 might be the D (6 bases). Germline CDR1 and CDR2: SGHTA and FQGNSA. The CDR3 covers 13 residues. Trimming removed 4 bases from V and 2 bases from J, with 8 bases in between. The CDR3: CASSWGPQETQYF. The DNA for the CDR3 is TGTGCCAGCAGCTGGGGGCCTCAAGAGACCCAGTACTTC.

J is TRBJ2-1 and V is TRBV4-1, with TRBD2 as a possible D gene (6 bases). This CDR3 is built from 15 residues. Germline V CDR1 and CDR2: MGHRA, YSYEKL. Trimming shortened V by 4 bases and J by 0 bases, and 10 bases separated the two germline ends. The CDR3 sequence is CASSPEGNSYNEQFF. CDR3 coding DNA: TGCGCCAGCAGCCCGGAGGGGAACTCCTACAATGAGCAGTTCTTC.

The chain employs TRBV18 and TRBJ1-6; D gene ambiguous. The CDR3 has 11 residues. Trimming removed 5 bases from V and 8 bases from J, with 4 bases in between. Per the germline V gene, CDR1 is KGHSH and CDR2 is LQKENI. CDR3 sequence (DNA): TGTGCCAGCTCAGCAGATTCACCCCTCCACTTT. It specifies CASSADSPLHF.

V usage is TRBV6-5 and J usage is TRBJ1-2, with D unresolved. V was clipped by 0 bases and J by 4 bases, with 12 bases between them. The CDR3 length is 15 residues. Germline values: CDR1 MNHEY, CDR2 SVGAGI. CDR3: CASSYSTTPGYGYTF. DNA of the CDR3: TGTGCCAGCAGTTACTCGACTACCCCGGGCTATGGCTACACCTTC.

The chain recombines TRBV18 with TRBJ2-1, with D tentatively TRBD1 (6 bases). Germline CDR1 is KGHSH and CDR2 is LQKENI. Trimming took off 6 bases at V and 4 bases at J, with 28 bases between the two ends. The CDR3 extends over 19 amino acids. This chain's CDR3 is CASSALQLIQGWWYNEQFF. CDR3 nucleotide sequence: TGTGCCAGCTCCGCACTCCAGCTCATACAGGGATGGTGGTACAATGAGCAGTTCTTC.

This chain links TRBV9 with TRBJ2-2; 7 positions agree with TRBD1. Germline CDR1 SGDLS, CDR2 YYNGEE. V dropped 6 bases and J dropped 4; count of bases not matched to a gene: 3. This CDR3 is 13 amino acids long. The CDR3 sequence is CASTQGSTGELFF. CDR3 nucleotides: TGTGCCAGCACACAGGGGAGCACCGGGGAGCTGTTTTTT.

The sample holds one count of this clone. In nucleotides, the CDR3 is TGCGCCAGCAGCCAAGATAGAGGAGGGGGACAGCTTAACTATGGCTACACCTTC. It specifies CASSQDRGGGQLNYGYTF. The J gene is TRBJ1-2, the V gene TRBV4-3, with 7 bases lining up with TRBD1. The germline V gene has CDR1 LGHNA and CDR2 YSLEER. The trim removed 0 bases at V and 1 base at J, leaving 11 bases unmatched. This CDR3 is 18 amino acids long.

The V gene is TRBV9, the J gene TRBJ2-7; 12 bases map to TRBD1. V was pared by 5 bases and J by 5 bases, with 5 bases of the junction left unmatched. Germline lookup yields CDR1 SGDLS and CDR2 YYNGEE. The CDR3 totals 14 residues. CDR3 bases: TGTGCCAGCAGTCCGGGACAGGGGGCAAACGAGCAGTACTTC. It yields the protein CASSPGQGANEQYF. Combining the CDR3 with reference TRBV9 and TRBJ2-7 gives the whole variable domain DSGVTQTPKHLITATGQRVTLRCSPRSGDLSVYWYQQSLDQGLQFLIQYYNGEERAKGNILERFSAQQFPDLHSELNLSSLELGDSALYFCASSPGQGANEQYFGPGTRLTVT.